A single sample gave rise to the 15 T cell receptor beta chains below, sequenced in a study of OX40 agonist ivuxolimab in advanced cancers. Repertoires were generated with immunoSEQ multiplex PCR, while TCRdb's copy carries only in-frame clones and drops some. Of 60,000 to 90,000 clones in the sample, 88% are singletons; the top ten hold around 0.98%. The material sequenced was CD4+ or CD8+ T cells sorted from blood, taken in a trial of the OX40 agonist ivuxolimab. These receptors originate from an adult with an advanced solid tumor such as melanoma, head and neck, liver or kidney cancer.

The CDR3, as DNA: TGTGCCAGCAGTTCATGGATCGGGAGGTCTCTCGAGCAGTACTTC. It yields the protein CASSSWIGRSLEQYF. This chain connects TRBV28 to TRBJ2-7; 7 positions match TRBD2. The CDR3 sequence is 15 residues long. The V and J ends lost 4 bases and 6 bases, in that order; junction bases with no gene match: 12. The V gene's germline CDR1 is MDHEN and CDR2 SYDVKM. Full variable domain (remainder filled in from reference TRBV28 and TRBJ2-7): DVKVTQSSRYLVKRTGEKVFLECVQDMDHENMFWYRQDPGLGLRLIYFSYDVKMKEKGDIPEGYSVSREKKERFSLILESASTNQTSMYLCASSSWIGRSLEQYFGPGTRLTVT.

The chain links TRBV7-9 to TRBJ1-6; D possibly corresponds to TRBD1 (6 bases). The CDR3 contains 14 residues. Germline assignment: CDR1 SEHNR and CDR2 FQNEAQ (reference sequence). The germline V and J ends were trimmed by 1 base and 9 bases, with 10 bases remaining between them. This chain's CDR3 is CASSLGGQRSPLHF. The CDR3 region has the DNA TGTGCCAGCAGCTTAGGTGGACAGCGTTCACCCCTCCACTTT.

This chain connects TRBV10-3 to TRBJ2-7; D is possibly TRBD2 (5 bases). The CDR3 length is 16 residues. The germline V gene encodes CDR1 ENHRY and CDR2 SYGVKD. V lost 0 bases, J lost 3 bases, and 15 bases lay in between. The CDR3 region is CAISESNGKANYEQYF. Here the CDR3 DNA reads TGTGCCATCAGTGAGTCGAACGGGAAAGCAAACTACGAGCAGTACTTC.

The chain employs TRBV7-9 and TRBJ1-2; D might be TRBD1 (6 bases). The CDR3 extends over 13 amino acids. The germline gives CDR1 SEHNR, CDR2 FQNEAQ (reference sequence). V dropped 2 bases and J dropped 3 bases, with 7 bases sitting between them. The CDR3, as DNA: TGTGCCAGCAGCTTATCAGGGGACTATGGCTACACCTTC. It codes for CASSLSGDYGYTF.

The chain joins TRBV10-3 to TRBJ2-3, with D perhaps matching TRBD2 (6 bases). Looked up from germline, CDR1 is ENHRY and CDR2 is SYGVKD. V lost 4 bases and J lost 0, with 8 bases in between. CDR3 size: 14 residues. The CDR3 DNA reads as TGTGCCATCAGTGCTAGCGACAGCACAGATACGCAGTATTTT. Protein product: CAISASDSTDTQYF.

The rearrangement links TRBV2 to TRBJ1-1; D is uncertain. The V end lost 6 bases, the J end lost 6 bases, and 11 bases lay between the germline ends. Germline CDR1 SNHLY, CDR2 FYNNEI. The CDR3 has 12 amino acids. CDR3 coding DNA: TGTGCCAGCAGGGGAGTGCTGGCTGAAGCTTTCTTT. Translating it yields CASRGVLAEAFF.

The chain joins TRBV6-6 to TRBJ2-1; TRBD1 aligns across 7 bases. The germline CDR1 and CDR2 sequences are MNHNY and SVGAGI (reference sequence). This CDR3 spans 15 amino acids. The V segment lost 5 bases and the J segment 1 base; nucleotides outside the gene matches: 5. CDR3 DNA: TGTGCCAGCAGTAGGGGGCAGGATTCCTACAATGAGCAGTTCTTC. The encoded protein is CASSRGQDSYNEQFF.

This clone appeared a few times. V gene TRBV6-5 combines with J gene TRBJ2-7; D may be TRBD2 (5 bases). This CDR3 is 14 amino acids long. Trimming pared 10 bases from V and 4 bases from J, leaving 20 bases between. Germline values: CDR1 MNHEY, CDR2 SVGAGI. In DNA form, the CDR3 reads TGTGCCACCATGAAATGGGCGGGCCCTTACGAGCAGTACTTC. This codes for CATMKWAGPYEQYF.

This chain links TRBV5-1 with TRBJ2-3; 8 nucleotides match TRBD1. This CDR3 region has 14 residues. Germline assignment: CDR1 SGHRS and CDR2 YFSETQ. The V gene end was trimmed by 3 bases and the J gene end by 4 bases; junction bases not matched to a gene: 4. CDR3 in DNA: TGCGCCAGCAGCTCCGGACAGGGTGCAGATACGCAGTATTTT. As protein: CASSSGQGADTQYF. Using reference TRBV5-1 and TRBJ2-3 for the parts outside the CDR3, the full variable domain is KAGVTQTPRYLIKTRGQQVTLSCSPISGHRSVSWYQQTPGQGLQFLFEYFSETQRNKGNFPGRFSGRQFSNSRSEMNVSTLELGDSALYLCASSSGQGADTQYFGPGTRLTVL.

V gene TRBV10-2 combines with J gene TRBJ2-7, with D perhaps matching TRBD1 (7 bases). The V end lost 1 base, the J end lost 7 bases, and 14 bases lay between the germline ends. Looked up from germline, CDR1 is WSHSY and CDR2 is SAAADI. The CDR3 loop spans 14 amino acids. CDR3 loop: CASSELEGAGEQYF. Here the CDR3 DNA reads TGCGCCAGCAGTGAGTTGGAGGGGGCTGGTGAGCAGTACTTC.

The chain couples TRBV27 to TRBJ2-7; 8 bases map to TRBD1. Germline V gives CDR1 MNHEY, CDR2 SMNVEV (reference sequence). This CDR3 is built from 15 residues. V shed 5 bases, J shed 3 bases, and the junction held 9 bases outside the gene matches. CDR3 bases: TGTGCCAGCAGTCCTCTGGCAGGGGGCATCTACGAGCAGTACTTC. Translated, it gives CASSPLAGGIYEQYF.

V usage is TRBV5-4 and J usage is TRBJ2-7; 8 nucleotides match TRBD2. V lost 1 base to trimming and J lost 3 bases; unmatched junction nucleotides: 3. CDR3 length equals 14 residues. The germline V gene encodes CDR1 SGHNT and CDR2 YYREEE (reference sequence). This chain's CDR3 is CASSLRLAGYEQYF. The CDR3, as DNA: TGTGCCAGCAGCTTGAGGCTAGCGGGCTACGAGCAGTACTTC.

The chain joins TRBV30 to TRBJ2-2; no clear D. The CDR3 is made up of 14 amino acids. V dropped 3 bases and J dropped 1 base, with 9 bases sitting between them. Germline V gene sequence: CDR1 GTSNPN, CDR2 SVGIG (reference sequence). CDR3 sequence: CAWRRSGNTGELFF. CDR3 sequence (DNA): TGTGCCTGGAGGCGGTCAGGGAACACCGGGGAGCTGTTTTTT. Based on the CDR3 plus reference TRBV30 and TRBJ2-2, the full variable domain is SQTIHQWPATLVQPVGSPLSLECTVEGTSNPNLYWYRQAAGRGLQLLFYSVGIGQISSEVPQNLSASRPQDRQFILSSKKLLLSDSGFYLCAWRRSGNTGELFFGEGSRLTVL.

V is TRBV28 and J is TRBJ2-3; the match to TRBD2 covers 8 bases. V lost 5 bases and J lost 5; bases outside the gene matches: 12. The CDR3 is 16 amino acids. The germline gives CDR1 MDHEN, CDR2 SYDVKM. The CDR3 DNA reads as TGTGCCAGCAGTGGTCGAGGGCGGGGGGCGTTAGATACGCAGTATTTT. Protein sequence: CASSGRGRGALDTQYF.

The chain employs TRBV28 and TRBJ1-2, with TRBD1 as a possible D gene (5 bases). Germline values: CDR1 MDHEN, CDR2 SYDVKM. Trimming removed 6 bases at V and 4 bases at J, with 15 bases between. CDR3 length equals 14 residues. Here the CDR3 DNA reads TGTGCCAGCAGCCGACAATTTGGGGCCTATGGCTACACCTTC. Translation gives CASSRQFGAYGYTF.